The clone carrying this T cell receptor (beta chain) was found once. Sequencing was performed with immunoSEQ multiplex PCR; in TCRdb, only in-frame clones are kept and a portion is missing. Altogether 85,000 to 90,000 clones are present, around 86% being singletons, with the ten largest covering around a fifth. The CDR3 covers 12 residues. V dropped 0 bases and J dropped 2 bases, with 2 bases sitting between them. CDR1 KGHSH and CDR2 LQKENI come from the germline V gene. The data stem from a study of control samples from healthy donors and cancer patients. J is TRBJ2-7 and V is TRBV18; D not certain. The sequence was collected from a young man in good health. The sample taken for sequencing was blood. This chain's CDR3 is CASSPPTYEQYF. The CDR3 bases are TGTGCCAGCTCACCACCGACCTACGAGCAGTACTTC.